Listed here are 29 T cell receptor beta chains from one sample, sequenced in a study of T cells in Graves' hyperthyroidism and ophthalmopathy. Researchers amplified the TCR beta CDR3 regions from RNA transcripts. During a first-round RT-PCR of the TCR CDR3, the HTBI primer set was used. TCRdb re-called the multiplex PCR reads with MiXCR, one entry per CDR3 protein. This sample has 300,000 to 450,000 distinct CDR3 sequences; about 14% occur once, and the top ten carry around 20%. What was sequenced was blood. These receptors were taken from a woman in her thirties with Graves' ophthalmopathy.

This clonotype has only a few counts. The CDR3 sequence: CAISESRTGGAGANVLTF. For the CDR3, the DNA is TGTGCCATCAGTGAGTCGAGGACAGGGGGGGCAGGGGCCAACGTCCTGACTTTC. The V gene is TRBV10-3, the J gene TRBJ2-6; TRBD1 agrees at 10 bases. Losses at the gene ends were 0 bases for V and 4 bases for J; bases not matched to a gene: 6. The germline V gene has CDR1 ENHRY and CDR2 SYGVKD. The CDR3 extends over 18 amino acids.

This clonotype appeared a few times. This chain joins TRBV10-2 and TRBJ1-4; D not certain. Germline V gives CDR1 WSHSY, CDR2 SAAADI. CDR3 length: 16 amino acids. V lost 8 bases, J lost 2 bases, and 18 bases lay in between. The CDR3 region is CASYPSGLPTNEKLFF. The CDR3 nucleotides are TGCGCCAGCTACCCTTCAGGACTTCCCACTAATGAAAAACTGTTTTTT.

This clonotype was recorded many times. J is TRBJ2-7 and V is TRBV3-1; no clear D gene. This CDR3 is 13 amino acids long. Deletions cut 6 bases from V and 0 bases from J, with 9 bases between. Germline lookup yields CDR1 LGHDT and CDR2 YNNKEL (reference sequence). CDR3: CASSTRSSYEQYF. The CDR3 DNA is TGTGCCAGCAGTACAAGGAGCTCCTACGAGCAGTACTTC.

The sample holds many counts of this clonotype. The chain employs TRBV12-3 or TRBV12-4 and TRBJ2-7; 10 bases align to TRBD2. The CDR3 is made up of 14 amino acids. V was clipped by 2 bases and J by 2 bases; unmatched bases: 0. CDR3 loop: CASSLTSGAYEQYF. The DNA of the CDR3 is TGTGCCAGCAGTTTAACTAGCGGGGCCTACGAGCAGTACTTC.

This clonotype was recorded many times. The chain has TRBV27 and TRBJ2-5, with D unresolved. Per the germline V gene, CDR1 is MNHEY and CDR2 is SMNVEV (reference sequence). Trimming cost V 0 bases and J 5 bases, with 10 bases left between them. The CDR3 length is 14 residues. For the CDR3, the DNA is TGTGCCAGCAGTTTATCGGTTTACCCCGAGACCCAGTACTTC. It specifies CASSLSVYPETQYF.

Ten or more counts support this clonotype. The chain is built from TRBV20-1 and TRBJ1-1; unclear D gene. Trimming cost V 2 bases and J 1 base, with 11 bases left between them. Germline-derived CDR1 and CDR2 are DFQATT and SNEGSKA (reference sequence). The CDR3 totals 14 residues. The CDR3 sequence: CSARSSLQNTEAFF. The CDR3 DNA reads TGCAGTGCTAGAAGCTCCCTGCAGAACACTGAAGCTTTCTTT.

There are many counts of this clonotype. V and J are TRBV4-2 and TRBJ1-2, with 8 bases matching TRBD1. Trimming removed 2 bases from V and 6 bases from J; junction bases left unmatched: 5. CDR1 and CDR2 from the germline V gene are LGHNA and YNFKEQ. The length of the CDR3 is 14 residues. Here the CDR3 reads CASSQWGQVDGYTF. CDR3 sequence (DNA): TGTGCCAGCAGCCAATGGGGACAGGTGGATGGCTACACCTTC.

This chain links TRBV20-1 with TRBJ1-1, with D possibly being TRBD1 (5 bases). Germline V gene lookup returns CDR1 DFQATT and CDR2 SNEGSKA (reference sequence). The length of the CDR3 is 13 residues. The V end lost 5 bases, the J end lost 1 base, and 11 bases lay between the germline ends. The CDR3 region is CSAYGGGNTEAFF. The CDR3 region has the DNA TGCAGTGCTTACGGCGGGGGGAACACTGAAGCTTTCTTT.

This clonotype appeared many times. V and J are TRBV7-9 and TRBJ1-3; possibly TRBD1 for D (6 bases). Germline V lookup: CDR1 SEHNR, CDR2 FQNEAQ (reference sequence). Trimming left V 5 bases short and J 0 bases short, with 11 bases between. The CDR3 loop spans 15 amino acids. The CDR3 region has the DNA TGTGCCAGCAGCCCGGAGGGGGACTCTGGAAACACCATATATTTT. Translation: CASSPEGDSGNTIYF.

The genes are TRBV20-1 and TRBJ1-4; D gene uncertain. The CDR3 consists of 17 residues. In germline, CDR1 is DFQATT, CDR2 SNEGSKA (reference sequence). V lost 2 bases, J lost 8 bases, and 24 bases lay in between. CDR3 protein: CSARLLTPRTGREKLFF. In nucleotides, the CDR3 is TGCAGTGCTAGACTACTAACGCCCCGAACTGGCAGAGAAAAACTGTTTTTT.

A remark on this clonotype: A much larger clone lies one base from this, so it may be a read error. This chain links TRBV10-1 with TRBJ2-1; 8 bases match TRBD1. The J call may not be correct, given that the DNA end is closer to TRBJ2-7. This CDR3 has 14 residues. Per germline, CDR1 WNHNN and CDR2 SYGVQD (reference sequence). The CDR3 DNA sequence: TGCGCCAGCAGAGGGACAGGAGCTTACAATGAGCAGTACTTC. Protein product: CASRGTGAYNEQYF.

The chain links TRBV12-3 or TRBV12-4 to TRBJ1-6, with D perhaps TRBD1 (5 bases). The length of the CDR3 is 16 residues. The V gene lost 8 bases and the J gene lost 4 bases, with 18 bases spanning the gap. The CDR3 DNA reads as TGTGCCAGCGGGGAAGGGGATACGGGGTATAATTCACCCCTCCACTTT. Its protein product is CASGEGDTGYNSPLHF.

This clonotype was observed at least ten times. The rearrangement uses TRBV7-9 and TRBJ2-5; D perhaps matches TRBD1 (5 bases). Germline CDR1 and CDR2: SEHNR and FQNEAQ (reference sequence). V lost 3 bases and J lost 2, with 16 bases in between. The CDR3 extends over 16 amino acids. CDR3 region: CASSFRSFTGQETQYF. The CDR3 bases are TGTGCCAGCAGCTTTCGTAGTTTTACAGGACAAGAGACCCAGTACTTC.

This rearrangement joins TRBV27 to TRBJ2-5, with 16 nucleotides matching TRBD2. After removal of 4 bases from V and 3 bases from J, the junction contained 5 bases not matched to a gene. Germline V gives CDR1 MNHEY, CDR2 SMNVEV (reference sequence). The CDR3 loop spans 17 amino acids. The CDR3 nucleotides are TGTGCCAGCAGTTCCGCCGGGACTAGCGGGGGGGAAGAGACCCAGTACTTC. Translating gives CASSSAGTSGGEETQYF.

This clonotype has at least ten counts. The chain recombines TRBV18 with TRBJ2-7; possible D gene TRBD1, 5 bases. Trimming took 3 bases from V and 0 from J, leaving 9 bases between them. The V gene's germline CDR1 is KGHSH and CDR2 LQKENI. The CDR3 is made up of 14 amino acids. The CDR3 nucleotides read TGTGCCAGCTCACCCACAGGCCTCTCCTACGAGCAGTACTTC. Its protein is CASSPTGLSYEQYF.

This clonotype was picked up many times. V gene TRBV30 combines with J gene TRBJ2-3; a possible D gene is TRBD1 (7 bases). The germline gives CDR1 GTSNPN, CDR2 SVGIG (reference sequence). V was trimmed by 7 bases and J by 3 bases, leaving 20 bases between them. CDR3 length: 15 amino acids. The CDR3, as DNA: TGTGCCTCCTCCCGAGGAGGGGGCCCGACAGATACGCAGTATTTT. Protein: CASSRGGGPTDTQYF.

This clonotype was observed at least ten times. The chain is built from TRBV18 and TRBJ1-1; D unresolved. Germline loops: CDR1 KGHSH, CDR2 LQKENI. The CDR3 has 16 residues. The V gene lost 3 bases and the J gene lost 0 bases, with 14 bases spanning the gap. CDR3 coding DNA: TGTGCCAGCTCACCCTTGTCAGGTGGGATGAACACTGAAGCTTTCTTT. Translating gives CASSPLSGGMNTEAFF.

In its sample, this clonotype was seen a few times. V and J are TRBV6-1 and TRBJ2-2, with D hard to call. Germline loops: CDR1 MNHNS, CDR2 SASEGT. The CDR3 covers 11 residues. Trimming pared 11 bases from V and 3 bases from J, leaving 7 bases between. CDR3 DNA sequence: TGTGCCGCTACGCACACCGGGGAGCTGTTTTTT. Translation gives CAATHTGELFF.

This clonotype was seen many times. This sequence joins TRBV7-9 and TRBJ2-7; D is possibly TRBD1 (5 bases). The CDR3 sequence is 15 residues long. V lost 4 bases to trimming and J lost 2 bases, with 15 bases between them. CDR1 SEHNR and CDR2 FQNEAQ come from the germline V gene (reference sequence). CDR3 nucleotides: TGTGCCAGCAGCTCCAGGGTCGTTTCGACCTACGAGCAGTACTTC. It translates to CASSSRVVSTYEQYF.

This clonotype was seen at least ten times. Germline and junction disagree at one end, which may indicate a read error. This chain links TRBV6-1 with TRBJ2-5; D is unresolved. The germline gives CDR1 MNHNS, CDR2 SASEGT. This CDR3 contains 12 residues. In nucleotides, the CDR3 is TGTGCCACCCGAATTAACCAGGAGACCCAGTACTTC. It yields the protein CATRINQETQYF.

Many counts were recorded for this clonotype. This chain links TRBV4-1 with TRBJ1-5, with D possibly matching TRBD1 (6 bases). CDR1 is MGHRA and CDR2 is YSYEKL in the germline V gene. Trimming took off 0 bases at V and 5 bases at J, with 11 bases between the two ends. CDR3 size: 15 residues. The CDR3 sequence is CASSQDLTGDQPQHF. CDR3 nucleotide sequence: TGCGCCAGCAGCCAAGATCTGACAGGAGATCAGCCCCAGCATTTT.

This clonotype was counted only a few times. The chain employs TRBV11-2 and TRBJ2-7; tentatively, D is TRBD1 or TRBD2 (6 bases each). Between the trimmed V and J ends, which lost 5 bases and 0 bases, there was a span of 17 bases. This CDR3 contains 16 residues. Germline V lookup: CDR1 SGHAT, CDR2 FQNNGV. CDR3 sequence reads: CASSITSWGASYEQYF. Written as DNA, the CDR3 is TGTGCCAGCAGCATAACTAGCTGGGGGGCCTCCTACGAGCAGTACTTC.

About this clonotype: The junction departs from germline at one end; a sequencing error may be responsible. CDR3 in DNA: TGTGCCGGCAGTGAAGCTCTAGCGGAACCCTACGAGCAGTACTTC. It specifies CAGSEALAEPYEQYF. The rearrangement joins TRBV6-1 to TRBJ2-7, with 7 bases identical to TRBD2. The CDR3 loop spans 15 amino acids. CDR1 MNHNS and CDR2 SASEGT come from the germline V gene.

This clonotype was recorded many times. V and J are TRBV20-1 and TRBJ2-7; 9 nucleotides agree with TRBD2. Germline CDR1 and CDR2: DFQATT and SNEGSKA (reference sequence). The CDR3 is 16 residues long. After removal of 5 bases from V and 3 bases from J, the junction contained 14 bases not matched to a gene. CDR3 coding DNA: TGCAGTGCTCCGATTGGGGCGGGGGGGGTAATCTACGAGCAGTACTTC. This codes for CSAPIGAGGVIYEQYF.

This rearrangement joins TRBV20-1 to TRBJ2-3; 10 bases are a match to TRBD2. V shed 4 bases, J shed 5 bases, and the junction held 9 bases outside the gene matches. The length of the CDR3 is 15 residues. Per the germline V gene, CDR1 is DFQATT and CDR2 is SNEGSKA (reference sequence). CDR3 sequence (DNA): TGCAGTGCTAAAGGACAAGCGGGGGGGCAAGATACGCAGTATTTT. Protein sequence: CSAKGQAGGQDTQYF.

This clonotype was picked up many times. The rearrangement uses TRBV12-3 or TRBV12-4 and TRBJ1-2; D might be TRBD1 (6 bases). V lost 4 bases to trimming and J lost 2 bases, with 11 bases between them. CDR3 length equals 14 residues. CDR3 DNA sequence: TGTGCCAGCAGTTCAGGGGAGCTGAACTATGGCTACACCTTC. It specifies CASSSGELNYGYTF.

The chain links TRBV7-9 to TRBJ2-7; tentatively, D is TRBD1 (5 bases). The CDR3 is made up of 16 amino acids. Germline V lookup: CDR1 SEHNR, CDR2 FQNEAQ (reference sequence). Trimming pared 2 bases from V and 5 bases from J, leaving 19 bases between. The CDR3 protein is CASSLWLGQGGHEQYF. The CDR3 bases are TGTGCCAGCAGCTTATGGCTAGGGCAGGGTGGCCACGAGCAGTACTTC.

This clonotype was recorded at least ten times. The chain has TRBV20-1 and TRBJ2-3; TRBD2 aligns across 7 bases. V shed 4 bases, J shed 2 bases, and the junction held 6 bases outside the gene matches. Per the germline V gene, CDR1 is DFQATT and CDR2 is SNEGSKA (reference sequence). The CDR3 extends over 14 amino acids. In DNA, the CDR3 is TGCAGTGCTATTCGGGGGGACCTCACAGATACGCAGTATTTT. It encodes CSAIRGDLTDTQYF.

The V and J genes are TRBV6-2 or TRBV6-3 and TRBJ1-5; TRBD1 matches at 8 bases. The CDR3 runs 15 residues. After removal of 6 bases from V and 5 bases from J, the junction contained 9 bases not matched to a gene. Germline loops: CDR1 MNHEY, CDR2 SVGEGT. CDR3 loop: CASRTRTGYYQPQHF. The CDR3 DNA reads TGTGCCAGCAGGACCAGGACAGGGTATTATCAGCCCCAGCATTTT.